The clone carrying this T cell receptor beta chain was counted only a few times. The sample belongs to a study of Graves' ophthalmopathy and Graves' hyperthyroidism. Background on the study: There was a collection of peripheral blood at initial diagnosis, before any treatment.

The CDR3 runs to 15 residues. V was cut by 1 base and J by 5 bases, with 12 bases left in between. The germline V gene encodes CDR1 KGHSH and CDR2 LQKENI. Transcripts of RNA were the source for amplifying TCR beta CDR3 regions. RT-PCR with HTBI primers came first, then second-round multiplex PCR. TCRdb itself ran the multiplex PCR reads through MiXCR, one entry per CDR3 protein. The repertoire holds hundreds of thousands of distinct CDR3 sequences, with about 20% as singletons. Hyperthyroidism cases were recent diagnoses of under 2 months' duration in people aged 18 to 65. Diagnosis used clinical symptoms, serum thyroxine, TRAb, thyroid ultrasound and orbital computed tomography. PBMCs were isolated by Ficoll-Paque density gradient centrifugation, using around 10 ml of fresh peripheral blood as the starting material.

The chain is built from TRBV18 and TRBJ1-5; D unclear. Source material: peripheral blood. The origin of this receptor is a young woman with stable Graves' hyperthyroidism. Some clones in this sample may be carry-over from other donors' samples. The CDR3 DNA reads TGTGCCAGCTCACCACGGGGAGCCTCAGATCAGCCCCAGCATTTT. This translates into CASSPRGASDQPQHF.